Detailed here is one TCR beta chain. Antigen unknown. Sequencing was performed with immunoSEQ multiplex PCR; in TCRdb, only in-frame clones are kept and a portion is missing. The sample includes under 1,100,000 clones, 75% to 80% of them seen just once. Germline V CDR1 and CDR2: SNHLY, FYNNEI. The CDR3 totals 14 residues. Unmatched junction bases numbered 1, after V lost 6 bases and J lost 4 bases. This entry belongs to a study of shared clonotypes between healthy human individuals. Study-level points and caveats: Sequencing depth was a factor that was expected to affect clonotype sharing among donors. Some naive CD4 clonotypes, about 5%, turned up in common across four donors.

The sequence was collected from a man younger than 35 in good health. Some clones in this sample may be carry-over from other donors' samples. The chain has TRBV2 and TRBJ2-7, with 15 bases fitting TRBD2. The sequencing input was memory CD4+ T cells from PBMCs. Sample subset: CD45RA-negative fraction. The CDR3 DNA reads TGTGCCAGCAGGGGGACTAGCGGGAGGTACGAGCAGTACTTC. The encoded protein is CASRGTSGRYEQYF. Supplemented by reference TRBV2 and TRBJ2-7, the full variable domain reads EPEVTQTPSHQVTQMGQEVILRCVPISNHLYFYWYRQILGQKVEFLVSFYNNEISEKSEIFDDQFSVERPDGSNFTLKIRSTKLEDSAMYFCASRGTSGRYEQYFGPGTRLTVT.